The 5 T cell receptor beta chains given below trace back to one sample, sequenced in a study of shared clonotypes between healthy human individuals. Generated by immunoSEQ multiplex PCR, the TCRdb table keeps only in-frame clones and is missing some. The sample consists of about 1.5 million clones, roughly 96% of them appearing once. The sequenced sample was naive CD4+ T cells sorted from blood. Subset given: CD45RA+ positively selected. Every receptor here comes from a man under 40 in good health.

This chain links TRBV5-6 with TRBJ2-2, with D possibly matching TRBD2 (5 bases). V lost 6 bases and J 1 base, leaving 7 bases between the germline ends. The CDR3 is 13 amino acids. CDR1 is SGHDT, CDR2 YYEEEE, per germline. CDR3 amino acids: CASNGMNTGELFF. The CDR3 DNA sequence: TGTGCCAGCAACGGGATGAACACCGGGGAGCTGTTTTTT.

The J gene is TRBJ2-2, the V gene TRBV5-1, with a weak D call TRBD2 (6 bases). The germline CDR1 and CDR2 sequences are SGHRS and YFSETQ. The CDR3 runs 15 residues. Trimming shortened V by 0 bases and J by 6 bases, and 12 bases separated the two germline ends. As DNA, the CDR3 is TGCGCCAGCAGCTTGGTGGCCTCTAGCGCCGGGGAGCTGTTTTTT. As protein: CASSLVASSAGELFF.

The CDR3 loop reads CASSLISALGDYEQYF. The CDR3 DNA reads TGCGCCAGCAGCTTGATCAGCGCCCTAGGGGACTACGAGCAGTACTTC. The chain carries TRBV5-1 and TRBJ2-7; perhaps TRBD1 as D (5 bases). V was clipped by 1 base and J by 3 bases, with 17 bases between them. The CDR3 spans 16 residues. The germline V gene encodes CDR1 SGHRS and CDR2 YFSETQ.

This chain links TRBV2 with TRBJ1-5, with no clear D. CDR1 is SNHLY, CDR2 FYNNEI, per germline. The CDR3 runs 15 residues. V was clipped by 7 bases and J by 2 bases, with 15 bases between them. CDR3 sequence (DNA): TGTGCCAGCACCCGGGGAGGCATTGGCAATCAGCCCCAGCATTTT. This codes for CASTRGGIGNQPQHF.

V is TRBV5-1 and J is TRBJ2-5, with 8 bases that match TRBD2. CDR1 and CDR2 from the germline V gene are SGHRS and YFSETQ. The junction had 3 bases not matched to a gene; V was cut back by 1 base and J by 4 bases. This CDR3 is 14 amino acids long. This chain's CDR3 is CASSLTAGAETQYF. DNA for the CDR3: TGCGCCAGCAGCTTGACAGCGGGGGCAGAGACCCAGTACTTC.